A selection of T cell receptor beta chains follows, all from one sample in a study of CD8+ T cells in alopecia areata. Repertoires were generated with immunoSEQ multiplex PCR, while TCRdb's copy carries only in-frame clones and drops some. The table has about 20,000 clones, more than 50% seen once; the top ten hold less than 7%. Sequenced here: skin, sampled at week 0. Receptors originate from a human donor with alopecia areata. The CDR3 runs from the conserved cysteine through the conserved F or W. Fields, in order: V gene, clone size, CDR3 length, J gene, D gene, CDR3 DNA, CDR3 protein. A D gene is named only where the DNA matches it firmly. Clone size appears in some rows only: once, few, many, or a class for an expanded clone.

V: TRBV20-1
size: .
length: 11
J: TRBJ2-1
D: .
DNA: TGCAGTGCTAGAGGCCTAGACGAGCAGTTCTTC
CDR3: CSARGLDEQFF

V: TRBV18
size: .
length: 16
J: TRBJ1-1
D: TRBD1
DNA: TGTGCCAGCTCACCCGTGACAGGGTCCATGAACACTGAAGCTTTCTTT
CDR3: CASSPVTGSMNTEAFF

V: TRBV4-2
size: .
length: 16
J: TRBJ2-7
D: TRBD2
DNA: TGTGCCAGCAGCCAAGAGGATAGCGGGGCCACCTACGAGCAGTACTTC
CDR3: CASSQEDSGATYEQYF

V: TRBV6-5
size: .
length: 15
J: TRBJ2-1
D: .
DNA: TGTGCCAGCAGTTCAGGCGCGGGTTTCTACAATGAGCAGTTCTTC
CDR3: CASSSGAGFYNEQFF

V: TRBV6-5
size: .
length: 13
J: TRBJ2-1
D: .
DNA: TGTGCCAGCAGTTACGGGCCTCACAATGAGCAGTTCTTC
CDR3: CASSYGPHNEQFF

V: TRBV4-1
size: .
length: 13
J: TRBJ2-5
D: TRBD2
DNA: TGCGCCAGCAGCCAAAAACTAGCGAAGACCCAGTACTTC
CDR3: CASSQKLAKTQYF

V: TRBV5-1
size: .
length: 12
J: TRBJ1-2
D: .
DNA: TGCGCCAGCAGCTTAGACGGCTATGGCTACACCTTC
CDR3: CASSLDGYGYTF

V: TRBV2
size: .
length: 13
J: TRBJ1-6
D: .
DNA: TGTGCCAGCAGTGAGCTTGGCGGATCACCCCTCCACTTT
CDR3: CASSELGGSPLHF

V: TRBV7-9
size: .
length: 18
J: TRBJ2-7
D: TRBD2
DNA: TGTGCCAGCAGCGCGAGCGGATGGACTAGCGGGGGGGCCTACGAGCAGTACTTC
CDR3: CASSASGWTSGGAYEQYF

V: TRBV7-9
size: .
length: 14
J: TRBJ1-3
D: .
DNA: TGTGCCAGCAGCTTGGAGGCTGATGGAAACACCATATATTTT
CDR3: CASSLEADGNTIYF

V: TRBV5-5
size: .
length: 14
J: TRBJ2-5
D: .
DNA: TGTGCCAGCAGCTTGGTGGCAGCCGATCAGACCCAGTACTTC
CDR3: CASSLVAADQTQYF

V: TRBV27
size: few
length: 13
J: TRBJ2-1
D: TRBD1
DNA: TGTGCCACGACAGGGATATCATACAATGAGCAGTTCTTC
CDR3: CATTGISYNEQFF

V: TRBV27
size: .
length: 17
J: TRBJ2-2
D: TRBD2
DNA: TGTGCCAGCAGAGGAGTACTAGCGGGGGGGCGGACCGGGGAGCTGTTTTTT
CDR3: CASRGVLAGGRTGELFF

V: TRBV7-9
size: .
length: 13
J: TRBJ2-1
D: .
DNA: TGTGCCAGCAGCTTAGACGTTGACAATGAGCAGTTCTTC
CDR3: CASSLDVDNEQFF

V: TRBV7-9
size: .
length: 15
J: TRBJ1-4
D: .
DNA: TGTGCCAGCAGCGCGGGGACTTTCGCTAATGAAAAACTGTTTTTT
CDR3: CASSAGTFANEKLFF

V: TRBV11-3
size: .
length: 11
J: TRBJ2-3
D: .
DNA: TGTGCCAGCAGCTTATCGGATACGCAGTATTTT
CDR3: CASSLSDTQYF

V: TRBV21-1
size: once
length: 16
J: TRBJ1-6
D: .
DNA: TGTGCCAGCAGCAGTGGACGGGCGTCCTATAATTCACCCCTCCACTTT
CDR3: CASSSGRASYNSPLHF

V: TRBV6-6
size: .
length: 13
J: TRBJ1-1
D: .
DNA: TGTGCCAGCAGTTACCTAAGGGAGACTGAAGCTTTCTTT
CDR3: CASSYLRETEAFF

V: TRBV6-5
size: .
length: 13
J: TRBJ2-7
D: .
DNA: TGTGCCAGCAGTTACTCGAGGGGAAACGAGCAGTACTTC
CDR3: CASSYSRGNEQYF

V: TRBV30
size: .
length: 13
J: TRBJ1-2
D: .
DNA: TGTGCCTGGAGTGGGGGTAACAACTATGGCTACACCTTC
CDR3: CAWSGGNNYGYTF

V: TRBV7-9
size: .
length: 13
J: TRBJ2-7
D: TRBD1
DNA: TGTGCCAGCAGCTTCGGACAGGGTTGGGAGCAGTACTTC
CDR3: CASSFGQGWEQYF

V: TRBV11-3
size: once
length: 15
J: TRBJ2-7
D: .
DNA: TGTGCCAGCAGCCCACCCCTAGCAGGGAGCCACGAGCAGTACTTC
CDR3: CASSPPLAGSHEQYF

V: TRBV5-1
size: .
length: 14
J: TRBJ2-5
D: .
DNA: TGCGCCAGCAGCTTGAATACGGGGTCGGAGACCCAGTACTTC
CDR3: CASSLNTGSETQYF

V: TRBV7-8
size: .
length: 14
J: TRBJ2-3
D: TRBD1
DNA: TGTGCCAGCAGCCACGGACAGGGGACAGATACGCAGTATTTT
CDR3: CASSHGQGTDTQYF

V: TRBV7-9
size: .
length: 15
J: TRBJ1-1
D: .
DNA: TGTGCCAGCAGCTCGCCCAGCTCCCTGTTTCCTGAAGCTTTCTTT
CDR3: CASSSPSSLFPEAFF

V: TRBV19
size: .
length: 13
J: TRBJ2-7
D: .
DNA: TGTGCCAGCCAAGACTCAAACGGGCTCGAGCAGTACTTC
CDR3: CASQDSNGLEQYF

V: TRBV5-6
size: .
length: 16
J: TRBJ1-5
D: .
DNA: TGTGCCAGCAGCGTCCGCAGCGTCCTTAGCAATCAGCCCCAGCATTTT
CDR3: CASSVRSVLSNQPQHF

V: TRBV6-5
size: .
length: 13
J: TRBJ2-5
D: .
DNA: TGTGCCAGCAGTCCATCGGGGTGGGAGACCCAGTACTTC
CDR3: CASSPSGWETQYF

V: TRBV29-1
size: once
length: 15
J: TRBJ2-4
D: .
DNA: TGCAGCGTTCAGTCCTGGGGGCGGGCCAAAAACATTCAGTACTTC
CDR3: CSVQSWGRAKNIQYF

V: TRBV7-9
size: once
length: 14
J: TRBJ1-5
D: .
DNA: TGTGCCAGCAGCTTATACAGGGGCAATCAGCCCCAGCATTTT
CDR3: CASSLYRGNQPQHF

V: TRBV4-1
size: few
length: 15
J: TRBJ2-7
D: .
DNA: TGCGCCAGCAGCCAAGCTACGGGGGAGACCTACGAGCAGTACTTC
CDR3: CASSQATGETYEQYF

V: TRBV4-1
size: .
length: 18
J: TRBJ2-1
D: TRBD2
DNA: TGCGCCAGCAGCCAAGTCGATCTGGGACTAGTCTCCTACAATGAGCAGTTCTTC
CDR3: CASSQVDLGLVSYNEQFF

V: TRBV7-2
size: few
length: 14
J: TRBJ1-6
D: .
DNA: TGTGCCAGCAGCGCGTTCAGGGCCAATTCACCCCTCCACTTT
CDR3: CASSAFRANSPLHF

V: TRBV4-3
size: few
length: 18
J: TRBJ2-7
D: TRBD1
DNA: TGCGCCAGCAGCCAAGATTTACGCCGGACAGGGGGATCCTACGAGCAGTACTTC
CDR3: CASSQDLRRTGGSYEQYF

V: TRBV27
size: .
length: 15
J: TRBJ2-7
D: TRBD1
DNA: TGTGCCAGCAGAAAAAGACAGGGCGATTTGAACGAGCAGTACTTC
CDR3: CASRKRQGDLNEQYF

V: TRBV2
size: few
length: 14
J: TRBJ2-7
D: .
DNA: TGTGCCAGCAGTGATCATGGGGGGCCCTACGAGCAGTACTTC
CDR3: CASSDHGGPYEQYF

V: TRBV5-6
size: .
length: 15
J: TRBJ2-1
D: TRBD1
DNA: TGTGCCAGCAGCAACCGGGACAGGGCATTCAATGAGCAGTTCTTC
CDR3: CASSNRDRAFNEQFF

V: TRBV2
size: .
length: 18
J: TRBJ2-1
D: TRBD2
DNA: TGTGCCAGCAGTGAGGCCTTTTTAGTAGCGGGTGGCTACAATGAGCAGTTCTTC
CDR3: CASSEAFLVAGGYNEQFF

V: TRBV5-6
size: once
length: 13
J: TRBJ2-1
D: .
DNA: TGTGCCAGCAGCTTGTCTAGCGATTGGGAGCAGTTCTTC
CDR3: CASSLSSDWEQFF

V: TRBV19
size: .
length: 18
J: TRBJ1-2
D: .
DNA: TGTGCCAGTAGTATAGATCAAACGCCGACTGAGGGCATCTATGGCTACACCTTC
CDR3: CASSIDQTPTEGIYGYTF

V: TRBV2
size: .
length: 17
J: TRBJ2-3
D: .
DNA: TGTGCCGGGCTCCAGAGGGACCTCTTTCCACCCACAGATACGCAGTATTTT
CDR3: CAGLQRDLFPPTDTQYF

V: TRBV20-1
size: .
length: 11
J: TRBJ2-5
D: .
DNA: TGCAGTGCTAGGGGGGCCGCGACCCAGTACTTC
CDR3: CSARGAATQYF

V: TRBV7-9
size: once
length: 15
J: TRBJ2-2
D: .
DNA: TGTGCCAGCAGCCCCGGGACTCGGAACACCGGGGAGCTGTTTTTT
CDR3: CASSPGTRNTGELFF

V: TRBV20-1
size: .
length: 11
J: TRBJ2-1
D: .
DNA: TGCAGTGCTAGAGGCAGCAATGGGCAGTTCTTC
CDR3: CSARGSNGQFF

V: TRBV29-1
size: once
length: 13
J: TRBJ1-6
D: .
DNA: TGCAGCGTTGGGGCAGCCCCTAATTCACCCCTCCACTTT
CDR3: CSVGAAPNSPLHF

V: TRBV7-9
size: .
length: 11
J: TRBJ1-1
D: .
DNA: TGTGCCAGCAGCTTAAGGGCTGAAGCTTTCTTT
CDR3: CASSLRAEAFF

V: TRBV6-6
size: .
length: 14
J: TRBJ1-5
D: .
DNA: TGTGCCAGCAGTTACGGGGCAGTTGGACAGCCCCAGCATTTT
CDR3: CASSYGAVGQPQHF

V: TRBV5-1
size: .
length: 12
J: TRBJ1-2
D: .
DNA: TGCGCCAGCAGCAGGACAGCGGATGGCTACACCTTC
CDR3: CASSRTADGYTF

V: TRBV6-6
size: .
length: 13
J: TRBJ2-7
D: .
DNA: TGTGCCTCGGAGGGACAGAGCTCCTACGAGCAGTACTTC
CDR3: CASEGQSSYEQYF

V: TRBV6-1
size: .
length: 15
J: TRBJ2-7
D: TRBD2
DNA: TGTGCCAGCAGTGGGATGGGGAGGGGCGGATCCGAGCAGTACTTC
CDR3: CASSGMGRGGSEQYF

V: TRBV7-8
size: .
length: 15
J: TRBJ1-2
D: .
DNA: TGTGCCAGCAGCTCTCTCTCGGGGGGTTACTATGGCTACACCTTC
CDR3: CASSSLSGGYYGYTF